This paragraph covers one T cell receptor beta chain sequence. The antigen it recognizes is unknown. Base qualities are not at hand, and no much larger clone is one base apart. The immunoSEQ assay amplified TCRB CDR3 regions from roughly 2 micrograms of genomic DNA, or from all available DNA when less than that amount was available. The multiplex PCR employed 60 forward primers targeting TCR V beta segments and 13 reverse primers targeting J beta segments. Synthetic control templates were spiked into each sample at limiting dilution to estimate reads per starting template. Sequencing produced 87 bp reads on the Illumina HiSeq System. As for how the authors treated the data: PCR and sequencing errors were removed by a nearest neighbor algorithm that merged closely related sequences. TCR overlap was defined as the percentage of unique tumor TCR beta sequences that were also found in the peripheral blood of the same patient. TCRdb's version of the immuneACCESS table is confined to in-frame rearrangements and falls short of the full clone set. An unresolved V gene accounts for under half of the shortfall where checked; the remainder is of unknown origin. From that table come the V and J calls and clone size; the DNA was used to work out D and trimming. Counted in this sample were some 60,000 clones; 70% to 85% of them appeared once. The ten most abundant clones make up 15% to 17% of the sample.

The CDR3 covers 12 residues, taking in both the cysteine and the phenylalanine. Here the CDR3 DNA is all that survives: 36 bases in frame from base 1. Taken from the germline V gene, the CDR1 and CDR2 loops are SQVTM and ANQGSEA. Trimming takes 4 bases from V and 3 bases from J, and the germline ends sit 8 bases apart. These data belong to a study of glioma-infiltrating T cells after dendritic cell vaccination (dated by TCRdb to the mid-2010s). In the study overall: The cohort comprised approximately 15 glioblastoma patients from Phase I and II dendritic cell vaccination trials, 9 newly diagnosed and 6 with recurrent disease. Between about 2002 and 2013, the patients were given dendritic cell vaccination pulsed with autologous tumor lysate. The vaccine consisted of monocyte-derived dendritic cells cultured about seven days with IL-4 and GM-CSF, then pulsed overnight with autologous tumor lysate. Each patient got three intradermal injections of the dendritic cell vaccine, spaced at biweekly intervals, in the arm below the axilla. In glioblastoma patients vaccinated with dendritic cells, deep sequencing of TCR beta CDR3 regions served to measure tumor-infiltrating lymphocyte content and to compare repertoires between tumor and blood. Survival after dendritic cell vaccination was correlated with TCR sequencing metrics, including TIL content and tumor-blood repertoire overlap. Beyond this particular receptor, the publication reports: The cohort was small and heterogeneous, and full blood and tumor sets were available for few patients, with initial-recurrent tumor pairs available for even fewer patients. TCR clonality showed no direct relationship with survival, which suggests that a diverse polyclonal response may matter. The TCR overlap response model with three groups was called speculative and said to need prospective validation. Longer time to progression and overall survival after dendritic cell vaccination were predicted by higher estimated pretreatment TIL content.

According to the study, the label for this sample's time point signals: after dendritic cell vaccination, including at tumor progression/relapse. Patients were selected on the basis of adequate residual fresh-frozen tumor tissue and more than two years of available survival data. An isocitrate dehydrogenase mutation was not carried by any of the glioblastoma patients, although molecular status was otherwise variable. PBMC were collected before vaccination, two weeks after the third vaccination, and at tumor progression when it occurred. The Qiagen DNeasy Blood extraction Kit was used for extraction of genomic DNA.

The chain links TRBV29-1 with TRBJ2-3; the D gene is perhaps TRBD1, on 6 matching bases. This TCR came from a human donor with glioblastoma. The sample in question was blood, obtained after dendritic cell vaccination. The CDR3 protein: CSVAGVTDTQYF. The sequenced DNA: TGCAGCGTTGCAGGGGTGACAGATACGCAGTATTTT.